This entry is about one T cell receptor beta chain. The sample comes from a study of T cell changes during pregnancy in multiple sclerosis. Generated by immunoSEQ multiplex PCR, the TCRdb table keeps only in-frame clones and is missing some. Here the sample spans some 60,000 clones, 93% being singletons. Trimming took off 0 bases at V and 5 bases at J, with 12 bases between the two ends. Germline V lookup: CDR1 SGDLS, CDR2 YYNGEE. This CDR3 region has 14 residues. The sequences come from peripheral blood, collected after pregnancy. J is TRBJ2-7 and V is TRBV9; D perhaps matches TRBD2 (6 bases). The TCR originated in a female donor with multiple sclerosis, enrolled in a pregnancy study. CDR3 in amino acids: CASSVGREWDEQYF. The CDR3 region has the DNA TGTGCCAGCAGCGTAGGTCGGGAGTGGGACGAGCAGTACTTC.